Listed here are 28 T cell receptor beta chains from one sample, sequenced in a study of neurological immune-mediated disorders (dated by TCRdb to between 2017 and 2020). Library preparation employed 5' RACE. Sequencer: Illumina HiSeq 2500. TCRdb reworked the public reads: Q25 trimming with fastp, MiXCR clone assembly, productive beta chains retained. Rows with one shared CDR3 protein collapse into an entry with the most common genes and DNA. This sample lists over 25,000 distinct CDR3 sequences; 20% to 25% were detected once. The ten largest clones add up to 30% of the sample. The sample comprised CD4+ T cells from blood. The receptors here all came from a man aged 45-60 years with HTLV-1-associated myelopathy (HAM/TSP).

This clonotype was detected many times. The chain has TRBV12-3 or TRBV12-4 and TRBJ2-1; D is perhaps TRBD2 (7 bases). Trimming left V 2 bases short and J 7 bases short, with 18 bases between. This CDR3 is 16 amino acids long. This CDR3 is CASSLRGAGAGNEQFF. The CDR3 nucleotides are TGTGCCAGCAGTTTAAGGGGCGCGGGGGCCGGGAATGAGCAGTTCTTC.

V usage is TRBV20-1 and J usage is TRBJ2-3, with D unresolved. The CDR3 runs to 13 residues. V lost 6 bases and J 1 base, leaving 11 bases between the germline ends. Germline V gene sequence: CDR1 DFQATT, CDR2 SNEGSKA (reference sequence). The CDR3 nucleotides read TGCAGTGCACCGATGACTGGCACAGATACGCAGTATTTT. Its translation: CSAPMTGTDTQYF.

This clonotype was recorded many times. The J gene is TRBJ1-3, the V gene TRBV7-9; D not resolved. V gave up 5 bases and J gave up 0 bases, with 8 bases separating them. The CDR3 has 14 amino acids. Germline CDR1 reads SEHNR; CDR2 reads FQNEAQ (reference sequence). The CDR3 coding sequence is TGTGCCAGCAGCCATCACGGCTCTGGAAACACCATATATTTT. This codes for CASSHHGSGNTIYF.

This clonotype was recorded at least ten times. The rearrangement uses TRBV14 and TRBJ2-1; no reliable D call. Germline CDR1 SGHDN, CDR2 FVKESK. The CDR3 contains 11 residues. V was pared by 6 bases and J by 8 bases, with 8 bases between. The CDR3 loop reads CASSAFDEQFF. The CDR3 DNA reads TGTGCCAGCAGTGCCTTTGATGAGCAGTTCTTC.

The sample holds a few counts of this clonotype. This chain uses TRBV15 with TRBJ2-5; possible D gene TRBD2, 6 bases. V lost 4 bases and J 5 bases, leaving 11 bases between the germline ends. The CDR3 totals 13 residues. Germline lookup yields CDR1 LNHNV and CDR2 YYDKDF (reference sequence). CDR3 nucleotides: TGTGCCACCAGCACACAGGCGGGGGAGACCCAGTACTTC. Amino acids: CATSTQAGETQYF.

This clonotype was observed many times. V usage is TRBV5-1 and J usage is TRBJ2-3; D gene uncertain. Germline V gives CDR1 SGHRS, CDR2 YFSETQ. The V gene lost 2 bases and the J gene lost 0 bases, with 10 bases spanning the gap. The CDR3 extends over 15 amino acids. CDR3 residues: CASSFGGSSTDTQYF. CDR3 nucleotides: TGCGCCAGCAGCTTCGGCGGTTCTAGCACAGATACGCAGTATTTT.

This clonotype came up many times. The chain links TRBV20-1 to TRBJ2-7, with TRBD2 matching 12 bases. V was pared by 3 bases and J by 9 bases, with 9 bases of the junction left unmatched. This CDR3 is built from 14 residues. Germline V gene lookup returns CDR1 DFQATT and CDR2 SNEGSKA (reference sequence). The CDR3 DNA is TGCAGTGCTAGCCCCCCGGGACTAGCGGGTGTGCAGTACTTC. This translates into CSASPPGLAGVQYF.

This clonotype came up many times. This sequence joins TRBV10-3 and TRBJ2-1; TRBD2 is a possible D gene (5 bases). This CDR3 contains 16 residues. The ends were cut back, 0 bases at V and 7 bases at J, with 16 bases in the middle. The germline gives CDR1 ENHRY, CDR2 SYGVKD. The CDR3, as DNA: TGTGCCATCAGTGAGTCGGGCTTTTCTAGCACGAATGAGCAGTTCTTC. Its translation: CAISESGFSSTNEQFF.

This chain joins TRBV6-1 and TRBJ1-1, with a weak D call TRBD1 (5 bases). V was trimmed by 4 bases and J by 4 bases, leaving 16 bases between them. CDR1 is MNHNS, CDR2 SASEGT, per germline. CDR3 size: 15 residues. The CDR3 loop is CASSAGTQTGTEAFF. For the CDR3, the DNA is TGTGCCAGCAGTGCCGGGACCCAGACGGGCACTGAAGCTTTCTTT.

V gene TRBV9 combines with J gene TRBJ1-1, with unresolved D. Germline V lookup: CDR1 SGDLS, CDR2 YYNGEE. The CDR3 runs to 16 residues. Trimming left V 0 bases short and J 4 bases short, with 16 bases between. CDR3 in amino acids: CASSVVLRGPGTEAFF. CDR3 nucleotides: TGTGCCAGCAGCGTAGTTCTTCGGGGTCCGGGCACTGAAGCTTTCTTT.

This clonotype was seen ten or more times. The chain combines TRBV6-5 with TRBJ1-3; the D is unclear. The CDR3 spans 14 residues. Germline V CDR1 and CDR2: MNHEY, SVGAGI. Trimming removed 6 bases at V and 0 bases at J, with 9 bases between. As DNA, the CDR3 is TGTGCCAGCAGCCCCAGTTTCTCTGGAAACACCATATATTTT. Translation: CASSPSFSGNTIYF.

Many counts were recorded for this clonotype. This rearrangement joins TRBV3-1 to TRBJ2-7; the D is unclear. Germline CDR1 is LGHDT and CDR2 is YNNKEL (reference sequence). The germline V and J ends were trimmed by 2 bases and 1 base, with 6 bases remaining between them. This CDR3 has 13 amino acids. The CDR3 region is CASSQLVSYEQYF. CDR3 coding DNA: TGTGCCAGCAGCCAACTCGTGTCCTACGAGCAGTACTTC.

The gene calls are TRBV12-3 or TRBV12-4 and TRBJ1-5; 8 bases match TRBD1. The CDR3 is made up of 13 amino acids. With 5 bases clipped from V and 6 bases from J, the junction kept 3 bases outside the gene matches. The CDR3 nucleotides are TGTGCCAGCAGTCTAGGACAGGGTCAGCCCCAGCATTTT. Amino acids: CASSLGQGQPQHF.

In this sample, this clonotype turned up many times. The CDR3 here is CATSRDDNEKLFF. The CDR3 DNA sequence: TGTGCCACCAGCAGGGACGATAATGAAAAACTGTTTTTT. J is TRBJ1-4 and V is TRBV15; D ambiguous. Trimming took off 3 bases at V and 4 bases at J, with 6 bases between the two ends. The CDR3 is 13 amino acids. Germline CDR1 reads LNHNV; CDR2 reads YYDKDF (reference sequence).

This clonotype occurred once. The chain carries TRBV6-1 and TRBJ1-2; 9 nucleotides line up with TRBD1. CDR3 length: 14 amino acids. Germline trimming cut 5 bases from V and 4 bases from J; bases unmatched to any gene: 5. The germline V gene encodes CDR1 MNHNS and CDR2 SASEGT. The CDR3 protein is CASSLETGGYGYTF. Written as DNA, the CDR3 is TGTGCCAGCAGTCTCGAGACAGGGGGCTATGGCTACACCTTC.

This clonotype was recorded at least ten times. The CDR3 DNA reads TGTGCCAGCAACGAAAGGGCCCAGTACTTC. Its protein product is CASNERAQYF. This chain uses TRBV6-9 with TRBJ2-5, with D hard to call. CDR1 MNHGY and CDR2 SVAAGI come from the germline V gene. V was trimmed by 7 bases and J by 9 bases, leaving 9 bases between them. CDR3 length: 10 residues.

The V and J genes are TRBV5-1 and TRBJ1-6, with no clear D. The length of the CDR3 is 13 residues. CDR1 is SGHRS and CDR2 is YFSETQ in the germline V gene. V lost 0 bases, J lost 10 bases, and 8 bases lay in between. Written as DNA, the CDR3 is TGCGCCAGCAGCTTGGCTTCCCGGTCACCCCTCCACTTT. This sequence encodes CASSLASRSPLHF.

Ten or more counts support this clonotype. The CDR3 loop is CASANLDGYTF. The CDR3 DNA is TGTGCCAGCGCAAACCTGGATGGCTACACCTTC. This chain uses TRBV18 with TRBJ1-2; D uncertain. In germline, CDR1 is KGHSH, CDR2 LQKENI. Trimming shortened V by 8 bases and J by 6 bases, and 10 bases separated the two germline ends. The CDR3 extends over 11 amino acids.

This clonotype was detected ten times or more. The V call is TRBV2, the J call TRBJ2-3; 9 nucleotides match TRBD2. This CDR3 region has 17 residues. Germline V gene data show CDR1 as SNHLY and CDR2 as FYNNEI. Trimming at V came to 4 bases and at J to 0 bases, leaving 8 bases not matched to a gene. DNA of the CDR3: TGTGCCAGCAGTGGACTGAGCGGGAGGCAAAGCACAGATACGCAGTATTTT. Translation gives CASSGLSGRQSTDTQYF.

This clonotype appeared many times. The chain combines TRBV5-1 with TRBJ2-1, with 9 bases identical to TRBD2. J lost 8 bases, V lost 0 bases, and 6 bases had no gene match. The CDR3 covers 15 residues. Germline values: CDR1 SGHRS, CDR2 YFSETQ. The CDR3, as DNA: TGCGCCAGCAGCTTGGGCGGGGGGGCCTTCTATGAGCAGTTCTTC. This codes for CASSLGGGAFYEQFF.

In its sample, this clonotype is medium-sized. CDR3 residues: CSARDQGRAGNSPLHF. CDR3 DNA: TGCAGTGCTAGAGATCAGGGGAGGGCGGGTAATTCACCCCTCCACTTT. This chain uses TRBV20-1 with TRBJ1-6; TRBD1 is a possible D gene (6 bases). This CDR3 region has 16 residues. CDR1 DFQATT and CDR2 SNEGSKA come from the germline V gene (reference sequence). V lost 0 bases and J 6 bases, leaving 15 bases between the germline ends.

The genes are TRBV20-1 and TRBJ1-6, with D perhaps TRBD1 (6 bases). The germline V and J ends were trimmed by 6 bases and 2 bases, with 17 bases remaining between them. The germline CDR1 and CDR2 sequences are DFQATT and SNEGSKA (reference sequence). This CDR3 region has 16 residues. This CDR3 is CSAGEGGSAYNSPLHF. CDR3 nucleotide sequence: TGCAGTGCCGGCGAGGGGGGGTCGGCCTATAATTCACCCCTCCACTTT.

The chain links TRBV3-1 to TRBJ2-4; D is perhaps TRBD2 (7 bases). V shed 3 bases and J shed 1 base, with 16 bases lying between them. Germline CDR1 reads LGHDT; CDR2 reads YNNKEL (reference sequence). The length of the CDR3 is 17 residues. The CDR3 region is CASSQTGGLPAKNIQYF. CDR3 DNA: TGTGCCAGCAGCCAGACGGGGGGCCTTCCCGCCAAAAACATTCAGTACTTC.

This rearrangement joins TRBV7-6 to TRBJ2-1, with 8 bases that match TRBD2. Trimming at V came to 0 bases and at J to 7 bases, leaving 5 bases not matched to a gene. This CDR3 has 15 amino acids. Germline V lookup: CDR1 SGHVS, CDR2 FNYEAQ. The CDR3 sequence: CASSLAAGVNNEQFF. The CDR3 DNA is TGTGCCAGCAGCTTAGCAGCGGGAGTCAATAATGAGCAGTTCTTC.

In its sample, this clonotype was seen many times. The chain has TRBV5-1 and TRBJ2-7; possibly TRBD1 for D (5 bases). Germline CDR1 and CDR2: SGHRS and YFSETQ. Trimming cost V 7 bases and J 11 bases, with 16 bases left between them. This CDR3 region has 11 residues. The CDR3 loop is CASGAASAKYF. CDR3 DNA sequence: TGCGCCAGCGGGGCAGCCTCAGCTAAGTACTTC. The whole variable domain, remainder taken from reference TRBV5-1 and TRBJ2-7, is KAGVTQTPRYLIKTRGQQVTLSCSPISGHRSVSWYQQTPGQGLQFLFEYFSETQRNKGNFPGRFSGRQFSNSRSEMNVSTLELGDSALYLCASGAASAKYFGPGTRLTVT.

This clonotype was recorded once. This sequence may be a read error, since a much larger clone differs from it by one base. The rearrangement joins TRBV20-1 to TRBJ1-3, with D uncertain. The CDR3 is 14 amino acids. The germline V gene has CDR1 DFQATT and CDR2 SNEGSKA (reference sequence). V lost 3 bases and J lost 1, with 10 bases in between. The CDR3 protein is CSASSARSGNTIYF. The CDR3 DNA is TGCAGTGCTAGCAGTGCGCGTTCTGGAAACACCATATATTTT.

Ten or more counts support this clonotype. CDR3 sequence (DNA): TGTGCCAGCAGGGGAGGGAGCTCTGGGGCCAACGTCCTGACTTTC. It yields the protein CASRGGSSGANVLTF. The rearrangement uses TRBV7-3 and TRBJ2-6; 7 nucleotides agree with TRBD2. Trimming cost V 6 bases and J 0 bases; bases outside gene matches: 2. Germline V gene sequence: CDR1 SGHTA, CDR2 FQGTGA. The CDR3 spans 15 residues.

This clonotype came up a few times. The CDR3 bases are TGTGCCAGCAGTGACTGGGAGACCCAGTACTTC. Translating gives CASSDWETQYF. This chain links TRBV2 with TRBJ2-5; D unresolved. The germline gives CDR1 SNHLY, CDR2 FYNNEI. V lost 3 bases and J 5 bases, leaving 4 bases between the germline ends. This CDR3 is 11 amino acids long.